This passage covers 9 T cell receptor beta chains from one sample sequenced in a study of blood T cell repertoires in COVID-19. Repertoires were generated with immunoSEQ multiplex PCR, while TCRdb's copy carries only in-frame clones and drops some. This table has some 210,000 clones, roughly nine tenths appearing once. Sequencing input: peripheral blood. Receptors were obtained from a man aged 30 to 39 with acute or convalescent COVID-19.

This rearrangement joins TRBV6-1 to TRBJ2-6; TRBD1 is a possible D gene (6 bases). The V gene's germline CDR1 is MNHNS and CDR2 SASEGT. The CDR3 is 16 residues long. The V end lost 1 base, the J end lost 2 bases, and 9 bases lay between the germline ends. Here the CDR3 DNA reads TGTGCCAGCAGTGAAGTTCCAGGGGCTGGGGCCAACGTCCTGACTTTC. This translates into CASSEVPGAGANVLTF.

The chain links TRBV5-8 to TRBJ1-3, with D possibly being TRBD1 (6 bases). The germline V gene has CDR1 SGHTS and CDR2 YDEGEE. Trimming removed 1 base from V and 3 bases from J, with 14 bases in between. The CDR3 extends over 16 amino acids. DNA of the CDR3: TGTGCCAGCAGCTTGACAGGGACAAGGTTTGGAAACACCATATATTTT. Amino acids: CASSLTGTRFGNTIYF.

V gene TRBV6-5 combines with J gene TRBJ1-3; 7 bases agree with TRBD1. J was trimmed by 2 bases and V by 4 bases; bases with no gene match: 5. CDR1 is MNHEY and CDR2 is SVGAGI in the germline V gene. The CDR3 spans 15 residues. Written as DNA, the CDR3 is TGTGCCAGCAGTTTCTCAGGGGGTGCTGGAAACACCATATATTTT. As protein: CASSFSGGAGNTIYF.

This chain joins TRBV12-5 and TRBJ1-6; 7 nucleotides line up with TRBD1. V lost 7 bases to trimming and J lost 6 bases; unmatched junction nucleotides: 12. Germline V gene lookup returns CDR1 LGHNT and CDR2 FRNRAP. The CDR3 is 16 amino acids. CDR3: CASDTSGTALNSPLHF. The CDR3 region has the DNA TGTGCTAGTGATACATCCGGGACAGCGCTTAATTCACCCCTCCACTTT.

This clone was found once. The chain couples TRBV28 to TRBJ2-7; 11 nucleotides line up with TRBD1. From germline, CDR1 is MDHEN and CDR2 SYDVKM. The CDR3 runs 16 residues. The V segment lost 7 bases and the J segment 6 bases; nucleotides outside the gene matches: 14. CDR3 sequence reads: CASNADLGTGGIEQYF. The DNA for the CDR3 is TGTGCCAGCAACGCCGACCTCGGGACAGGGGGAATCGAGCAGTACTTC.

The chain is built from TRBV6-5 and TRBJ1-5; 9 bases align to TRBD1. This CDR3 has 14 amino acids. The germline V gene has CDR1 MNHEY and CDR2 SVGAGI. V shed 5 bases and J 3 bases; nucleotides not matched to a gene: 2. The CDR3 reads CASSRTGDNQPQHF. Written as DNA, the CDR3 is TGTGCCAGCAGTCGGACAGGGGACAATCAGCCCCAGCATTTT.

The gene calls are TRBV27 and TRBJ2-4, with D perhaps TRBD1 (6 bases). V gave up 6 bases and J gave up 1 base, with 22 bases separating them. This CDR3 is built from 18 residues. Germline V gives CDR1 MNHEY, CDR2 SMNVEV (reference sequence). The CDR3 sequence is CASRRTVGEGEAKNIQYF. The CDR3 bases are TGTGCCAGCAGAAGGACAGTCGGAGAGGGGGAGGCCAAAAACATTCAGTACTTC.

This clone has a single count. The J gene is TRBJ2-3, the V gene TRBV19; 8 positions match TRBD1. Germline assignment: CDR1 LNHDA and CDR2 SQIVND (reference sequence). This CDR3 is 14 amino acids long. V lost 7 bases and J lost 3; bases outside the gene matches: 6. Here the CDR3 reads CASNRQGWTDTQYF. CDR3 sequence (DNA): TGTGCCAGTAATCGACAGGGGTGGACAGATACGCAGTATTTT. The variable domain in full, with the rest retrieved from reference TRBV19 and TRBJ2-3, is DGGITQSPKYLFRKEGQNVTLSCEQNLNHDAMYWYRQDPGQGLRLIYYSQIVNDFQKGDIAEGYSVSREKKESFPLTVTSAQKNPTAFYLCASNRQGWTDTQYFGPGTRLTVL.

The chain has TRBV12-3 or TRBV12-4 and TRBJ2-7; D possibly corresponds to TRBD1 (6 bases). Trimming took off 5 bases at V and 9 bases at J, with 14 bases between the two ends. This CDR3 comprises 12 residues. In DNA, the CDR3 is TGTGCCAGCAGTAGGGGGTGGGATTGGCAGTACTTC. Its translation: CASSRGWDWQYF.